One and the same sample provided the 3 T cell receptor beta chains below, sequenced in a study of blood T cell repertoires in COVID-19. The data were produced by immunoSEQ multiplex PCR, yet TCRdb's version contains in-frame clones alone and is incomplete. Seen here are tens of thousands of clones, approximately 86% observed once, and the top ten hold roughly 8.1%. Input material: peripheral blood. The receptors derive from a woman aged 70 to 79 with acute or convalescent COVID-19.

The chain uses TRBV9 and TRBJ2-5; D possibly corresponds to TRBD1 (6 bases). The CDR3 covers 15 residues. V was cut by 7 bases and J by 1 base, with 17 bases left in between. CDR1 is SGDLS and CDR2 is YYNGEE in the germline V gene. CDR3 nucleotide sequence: TGTGCCAGCTCCCGGACCGGGACACCCCAAGAGACCCAGTACTTC. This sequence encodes CASSRTGTPQETQYF.

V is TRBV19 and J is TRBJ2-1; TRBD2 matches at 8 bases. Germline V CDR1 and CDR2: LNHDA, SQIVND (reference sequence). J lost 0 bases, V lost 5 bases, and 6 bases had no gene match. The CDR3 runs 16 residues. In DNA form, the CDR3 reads TGTGCCAGTAGTCCCTCGAGCGGGAGCTCCTACAATGAGCAGTTCTTC. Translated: CASSPSSGSSYNEQFF.

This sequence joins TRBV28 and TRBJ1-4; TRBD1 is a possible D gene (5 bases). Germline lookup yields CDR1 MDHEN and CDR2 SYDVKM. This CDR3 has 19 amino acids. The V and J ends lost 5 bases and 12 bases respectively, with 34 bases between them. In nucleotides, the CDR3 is TGTGCCAGCAGTGCCATATATGGGTCGGGGACGTCCCCGGGAGGGGAACTGTTTTTT. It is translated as CASSAIYGSGTSPGGELFF.